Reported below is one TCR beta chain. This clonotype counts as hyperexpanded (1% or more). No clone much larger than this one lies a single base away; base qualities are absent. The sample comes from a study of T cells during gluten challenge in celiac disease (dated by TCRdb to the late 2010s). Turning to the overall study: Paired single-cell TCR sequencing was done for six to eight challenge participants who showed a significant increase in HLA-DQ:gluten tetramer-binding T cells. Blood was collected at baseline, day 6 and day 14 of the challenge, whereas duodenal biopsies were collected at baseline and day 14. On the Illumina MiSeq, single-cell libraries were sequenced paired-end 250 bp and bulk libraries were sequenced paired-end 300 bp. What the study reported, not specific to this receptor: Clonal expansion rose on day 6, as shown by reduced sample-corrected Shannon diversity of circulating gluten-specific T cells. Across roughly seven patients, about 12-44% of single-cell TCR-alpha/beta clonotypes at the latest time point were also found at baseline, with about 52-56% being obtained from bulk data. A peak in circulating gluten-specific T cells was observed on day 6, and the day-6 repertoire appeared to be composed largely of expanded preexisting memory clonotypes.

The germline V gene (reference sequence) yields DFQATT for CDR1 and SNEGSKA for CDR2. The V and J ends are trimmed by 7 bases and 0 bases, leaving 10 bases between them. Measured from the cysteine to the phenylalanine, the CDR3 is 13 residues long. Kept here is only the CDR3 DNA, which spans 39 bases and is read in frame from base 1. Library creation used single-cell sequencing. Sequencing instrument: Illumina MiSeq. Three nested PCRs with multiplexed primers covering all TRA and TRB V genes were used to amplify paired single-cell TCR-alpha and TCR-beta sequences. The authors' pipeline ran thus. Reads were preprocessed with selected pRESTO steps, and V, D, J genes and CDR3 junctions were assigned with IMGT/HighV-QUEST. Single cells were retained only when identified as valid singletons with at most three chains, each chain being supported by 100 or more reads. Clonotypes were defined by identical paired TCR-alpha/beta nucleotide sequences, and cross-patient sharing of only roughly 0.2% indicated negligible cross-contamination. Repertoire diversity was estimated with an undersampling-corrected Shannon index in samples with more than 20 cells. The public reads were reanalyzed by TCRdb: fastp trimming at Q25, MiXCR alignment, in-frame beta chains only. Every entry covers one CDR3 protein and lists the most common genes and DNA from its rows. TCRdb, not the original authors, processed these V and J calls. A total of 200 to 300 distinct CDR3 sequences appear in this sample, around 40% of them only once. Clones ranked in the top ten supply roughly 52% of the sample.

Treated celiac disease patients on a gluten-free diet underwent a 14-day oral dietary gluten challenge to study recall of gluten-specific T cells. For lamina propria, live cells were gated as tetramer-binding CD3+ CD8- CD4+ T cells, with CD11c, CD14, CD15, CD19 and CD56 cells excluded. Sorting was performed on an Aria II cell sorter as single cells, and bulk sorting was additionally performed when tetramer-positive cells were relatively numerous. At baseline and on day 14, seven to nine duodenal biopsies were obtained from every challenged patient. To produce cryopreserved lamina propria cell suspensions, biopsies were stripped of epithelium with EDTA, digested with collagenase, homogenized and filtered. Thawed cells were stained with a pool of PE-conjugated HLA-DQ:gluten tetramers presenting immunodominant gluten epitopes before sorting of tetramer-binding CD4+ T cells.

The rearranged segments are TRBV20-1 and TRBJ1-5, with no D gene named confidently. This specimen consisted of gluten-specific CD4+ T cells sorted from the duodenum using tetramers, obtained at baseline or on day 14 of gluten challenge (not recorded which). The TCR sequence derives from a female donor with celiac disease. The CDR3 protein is CSGGQDSNQPQHF. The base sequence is TGCAGTGGAGGTCAGGATAGCAATCAGCCCCAGCATTTT.